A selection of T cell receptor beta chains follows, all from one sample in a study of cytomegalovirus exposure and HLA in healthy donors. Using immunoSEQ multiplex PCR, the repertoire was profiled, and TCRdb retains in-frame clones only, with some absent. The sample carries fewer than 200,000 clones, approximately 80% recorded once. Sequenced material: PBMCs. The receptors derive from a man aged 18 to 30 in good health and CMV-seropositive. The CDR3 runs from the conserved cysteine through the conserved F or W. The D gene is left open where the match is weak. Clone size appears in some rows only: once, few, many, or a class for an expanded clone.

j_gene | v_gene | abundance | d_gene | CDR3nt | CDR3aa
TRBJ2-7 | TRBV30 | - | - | TGTGCCTGGACCACCTCCCGGGGGTACGAGCAGTACTTC | CAWTTSRGYEQYF
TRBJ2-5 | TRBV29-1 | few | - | TGCAGCGCCCTATCGGGGGTTGTAGAGACCCAGTACTTC | CSALSGVVETQYF
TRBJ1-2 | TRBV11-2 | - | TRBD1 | TGTGCCAGCAGCCGGAATCCGGGACAGGGAAGGTCCGGCTACACCTTC | CASSRNPGQGRSGYTF
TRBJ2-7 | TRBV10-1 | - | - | TGCGCCAGCAGTCGGGAGTACAGAGTCTACGAGCAGTACTTC | CASSREYRVYEQYF
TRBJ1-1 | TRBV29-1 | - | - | TGCAGCGCTGGGACACCGAACACTGAAGCTTTCTTT | CSAGTPNTEAFF
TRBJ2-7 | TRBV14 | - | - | TGTGCCAGCAGCCAAGTTTTTAATGAGCGCAGGACTCATACCTACGAGCAGTACTTC | CASSQVFNERRTHTYEQYF
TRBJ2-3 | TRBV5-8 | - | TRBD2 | TGTGCCAGCAGCCTAGCGGCTAGCACAGATACGCAGTATTTT | CASSLAASTDTQYF
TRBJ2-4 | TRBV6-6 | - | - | TGTGCCAGCAGTTATGGGCCAGCCAAAAACATTCAGTACTTC | CASSYGPAKNIQYF
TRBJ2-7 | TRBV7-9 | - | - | TGTTCCAGCAGCCGCCGCGGCACCGACTCCTACGAGCAGTACTTC | CSSSRRGTDSYEQYF
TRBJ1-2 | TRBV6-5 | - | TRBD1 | TGTGCCAGCAGGTCTACAGGGGGGGACTATGGCTACACCTTC | CASRSTGGDYGYTF
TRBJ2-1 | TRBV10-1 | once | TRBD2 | TGCGCCAGCAGTGAAACTAGCGGGGCCCCCGGTGCGCAGTTCTTC | CASSETSGAPGAQFF
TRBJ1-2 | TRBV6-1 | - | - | TGTGCCAGCACCGCTACAGGGAATGGCTACACCTTC | CASTATGNGYTF
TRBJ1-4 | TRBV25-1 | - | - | TGTGCCAGCAGTGACCCCGGGGGGGCTGAGGAAAAACTGTTTTTT | CASSDPGGAEEKLFF
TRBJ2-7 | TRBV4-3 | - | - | TGCGCCAGCAGCCAACAGAACTCCTACGAGCAGTACTTC | CASSQQNSYEQYF
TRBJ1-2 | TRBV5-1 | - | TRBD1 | TGCGCCAGCAGCGGAACCGGGACAGGGGGATATGATGGCTACACCTTC | CASSGTGTGGYDGYTF
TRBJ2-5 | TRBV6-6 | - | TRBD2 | TGTGCCAGCAGGGGGACTAGCGGGAGACTGAAAGAGACCCAGTACTTC | CASRGTSGRLKETQYF
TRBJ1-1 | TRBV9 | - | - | TGTGCCAGCAGCCGGGGAACTGAAGCTTTCTTT | CASSRGTEAFF
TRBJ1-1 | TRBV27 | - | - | TGTGCCAGCAGTTTCGGCGGGGGCGTGAATACTGAAGCTTTCTTT | CASSFGGGVNTEAFF
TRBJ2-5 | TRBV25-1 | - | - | TGTGCCAGCAGTGAATACCAGCGGAGACAAGAGACCCAGTACTTC | CASSEYQRRQETQYF
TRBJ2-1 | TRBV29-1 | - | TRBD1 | TGCAGCGCCGCCGGGACAGGGAACTACAATGAGCAGTTCTTC | CSAAGTGNYNEQFF
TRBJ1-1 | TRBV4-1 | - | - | TGCGCCAGCAGCCAAGAAGCGCGGGGGCGTCCTGAAGCTTTCTTT | CASSQEARGRPEAFF
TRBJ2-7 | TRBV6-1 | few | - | TGTGCCAGCAGTGAAATGGGACTCCAGTATTCCTACGAGCAGTACTTC | CASSEMGLQYSYEQYF
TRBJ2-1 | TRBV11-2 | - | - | TGTGCCAGCAGCCCTCGCCCGGGCAATGAGCAGTTCTTC | CASSPRPGNEQFF
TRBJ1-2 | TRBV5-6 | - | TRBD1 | TGTGCCAGCGAGCGAGACAGGGAGGAAGATGGCTACACCTTC | CASERDREEDGYTF
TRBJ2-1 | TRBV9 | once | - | TGTGCCAGCAGTGGACCGGGAGTTGTAAATGAGCAGTTCTTC | CASSGPGVVNEQFF
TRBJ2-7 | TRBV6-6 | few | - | TGTGCCAGCAGTAATATAGGGGGAGCCTACGAGCAGTACTTC | CASSNIGGAYEQYF
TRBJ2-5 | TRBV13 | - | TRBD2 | TGTGCCAGCAGCCCCCTAGCTAGCGGGGGGGAAGAGACCCAGTACTTC | CASSPLASGGEETQYF
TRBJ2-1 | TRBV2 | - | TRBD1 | TGTGCCAGTAGAAGGGACAGGAGCTCCTACAATGAGCAGTTCTTC | CASRRDRSSYNEQFF
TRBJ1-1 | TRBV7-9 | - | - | TGTGCCAGCAGCCCAACACAAAGGGGCAATACTGAAGCTTTCTTT | CASSPTQRGNTEAFF
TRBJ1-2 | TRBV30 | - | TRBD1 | TGTGCCTCTTCGACAGGGTTGGGATATGGCTACACCTTC | CASSTGLGYGYTF
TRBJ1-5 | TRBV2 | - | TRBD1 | TGTGCCAGCAGTGAAGACAGGGGCGGGAGCAATCAGCCCCAGCATTTT | CASSEDRGGSNQPQHF
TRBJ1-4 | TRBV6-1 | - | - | TGTGCCAGCAGTGAAGGGGGAGTGGCGGTAGAAAAACTGTTTTTT | CASSEGGVAVEKLFF
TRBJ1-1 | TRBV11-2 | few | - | TGTGCCAGCAGCTTAGGCAGGGTGTACCCTGAAGCTTTCTTT | CASSLGRVYPEAFF
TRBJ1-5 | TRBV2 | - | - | TGTGCCAGCAGTGAAGAAAGGGGAAGCAATCAGCCCCAGCATTTT | CASSEERGSNQPQHF